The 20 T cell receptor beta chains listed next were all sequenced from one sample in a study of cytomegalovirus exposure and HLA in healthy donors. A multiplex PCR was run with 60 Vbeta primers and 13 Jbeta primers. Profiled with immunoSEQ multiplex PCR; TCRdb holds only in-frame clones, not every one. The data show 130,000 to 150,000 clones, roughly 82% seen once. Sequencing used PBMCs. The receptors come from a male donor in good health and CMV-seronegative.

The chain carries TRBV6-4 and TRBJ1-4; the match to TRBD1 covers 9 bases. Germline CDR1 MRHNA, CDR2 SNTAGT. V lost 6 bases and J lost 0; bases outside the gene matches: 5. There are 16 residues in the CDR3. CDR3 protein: CASRPGQGTTNEKLFF. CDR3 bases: TGTGCCAGCAGACCGGGACAGGGAACAACTAATGAAAAACTGTTTTTT.

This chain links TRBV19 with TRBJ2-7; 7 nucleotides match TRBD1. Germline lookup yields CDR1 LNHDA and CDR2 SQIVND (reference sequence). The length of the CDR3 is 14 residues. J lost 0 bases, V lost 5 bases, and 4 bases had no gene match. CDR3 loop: CASSGAGGSYEQYF. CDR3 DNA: TGTGCCAGTAGTGGGGCAGGGGGCTCCTACGAGCAGTACTTC.

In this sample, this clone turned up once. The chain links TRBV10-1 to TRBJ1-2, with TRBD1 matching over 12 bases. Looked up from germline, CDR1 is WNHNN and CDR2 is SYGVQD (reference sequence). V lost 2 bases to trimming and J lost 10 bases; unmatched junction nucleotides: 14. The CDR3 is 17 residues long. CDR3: CASSEPTTGTGGRVYTF. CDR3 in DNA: TGCGCCAGCAGTGAGCCGACAACCGGGACAGGGGGCAGGGTCTACACCTTC.

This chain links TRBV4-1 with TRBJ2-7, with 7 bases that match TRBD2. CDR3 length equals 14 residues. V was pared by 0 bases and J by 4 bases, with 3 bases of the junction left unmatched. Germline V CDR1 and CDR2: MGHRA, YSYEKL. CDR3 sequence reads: CASSQETSRYEQYF. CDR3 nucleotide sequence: TGCGCCAGCAGCCAAGAGACTAGCCGGTACGAGCAGTACTTC.

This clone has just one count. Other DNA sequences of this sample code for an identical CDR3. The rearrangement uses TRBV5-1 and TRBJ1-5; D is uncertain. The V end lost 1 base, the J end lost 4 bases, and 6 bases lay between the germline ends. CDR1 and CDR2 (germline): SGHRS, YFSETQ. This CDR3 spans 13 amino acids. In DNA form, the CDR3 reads TGCGCCAGCAGCTTGACGGGTAATCAGCCCCAGCATTTT. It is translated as CASSLTGNQPQHF.

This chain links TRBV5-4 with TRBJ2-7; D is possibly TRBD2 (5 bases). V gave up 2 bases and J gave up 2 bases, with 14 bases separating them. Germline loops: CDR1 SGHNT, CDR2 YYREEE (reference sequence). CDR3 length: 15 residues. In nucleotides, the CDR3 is TGTGCCAGCAGCTTCGATTGGACTCCTACCTACGAGCAGTACTTC. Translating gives CASSFDWTPTYEQYF.

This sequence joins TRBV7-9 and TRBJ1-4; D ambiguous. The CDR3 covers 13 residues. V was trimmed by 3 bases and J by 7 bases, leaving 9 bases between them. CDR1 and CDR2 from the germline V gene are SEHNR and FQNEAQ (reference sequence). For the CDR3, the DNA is TGTGCCAGCAGCTTGGACGGGAGTGAAAAACTGTTTTTT. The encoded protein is CASSLDGSEKLFF.

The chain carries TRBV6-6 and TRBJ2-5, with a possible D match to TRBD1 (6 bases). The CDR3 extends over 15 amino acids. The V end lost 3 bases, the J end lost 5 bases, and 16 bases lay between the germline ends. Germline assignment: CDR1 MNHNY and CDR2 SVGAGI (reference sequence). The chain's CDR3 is CASSYQGGQVETQYF. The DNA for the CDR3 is TGTGCCAGCAGTTATCAAGGGGGTCAGGTGGAGACCCAGTACTTC.

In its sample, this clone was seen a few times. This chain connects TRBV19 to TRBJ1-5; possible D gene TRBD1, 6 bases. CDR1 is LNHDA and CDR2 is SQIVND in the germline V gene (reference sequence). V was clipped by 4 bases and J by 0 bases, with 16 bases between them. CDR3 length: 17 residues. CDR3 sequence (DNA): TGTGCCAGTAGTAGCGGACAGAGGACTTTTAGCAATCAGCCCCAGCATTTT. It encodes CASSSGQRTFSNQPQHF. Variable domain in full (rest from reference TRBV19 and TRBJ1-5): DGGITQSPKYLFRKEGQNVTLSCEQNLNHDAMYWYRQDPGQGLRLIYYSQIVNDFQKGDIAEGYSVSREKKESFPLTVTSAQKNPTAFYLCASSSGQRTFSNQPQHFGDGTRLSIL.

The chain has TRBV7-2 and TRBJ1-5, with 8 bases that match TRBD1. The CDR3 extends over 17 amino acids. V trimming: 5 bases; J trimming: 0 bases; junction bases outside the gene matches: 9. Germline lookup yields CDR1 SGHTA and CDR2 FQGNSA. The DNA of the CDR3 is TGTGCCAGCAGCCCAAAGACAGGGGTAAATAGCAATCAGCCCCAGCATTTT. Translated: CASSPKTGVNSNQPQHF.

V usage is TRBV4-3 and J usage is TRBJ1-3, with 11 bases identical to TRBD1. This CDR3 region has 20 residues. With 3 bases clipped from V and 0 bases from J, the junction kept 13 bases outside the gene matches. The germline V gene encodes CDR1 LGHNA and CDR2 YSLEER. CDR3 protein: CASSHVTGTGGYYSGNTIYF. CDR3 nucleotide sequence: TGCGCCAGCAGCCACGTGACCGGGACAGGGGGTTACTACTCTGGAAACACCATATATTTT.

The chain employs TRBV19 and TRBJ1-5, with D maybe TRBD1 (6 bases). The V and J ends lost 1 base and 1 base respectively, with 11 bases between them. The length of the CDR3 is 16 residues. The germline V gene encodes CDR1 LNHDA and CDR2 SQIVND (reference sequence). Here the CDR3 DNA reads TGTGCCAGTAGTATAGGGGGACACCAAAGCAATCAGCCCCAGCATTTT. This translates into CASSIGGHQSNQPQHF.

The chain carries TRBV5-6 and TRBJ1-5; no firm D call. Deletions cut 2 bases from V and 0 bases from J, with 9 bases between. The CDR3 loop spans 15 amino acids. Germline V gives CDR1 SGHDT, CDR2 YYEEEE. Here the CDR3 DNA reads TGTGCCAGCAGCTTCCGGGAGTATAGCAATCAGCCCCAGCATTTT. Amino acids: CASSFREYSNQPQHF.

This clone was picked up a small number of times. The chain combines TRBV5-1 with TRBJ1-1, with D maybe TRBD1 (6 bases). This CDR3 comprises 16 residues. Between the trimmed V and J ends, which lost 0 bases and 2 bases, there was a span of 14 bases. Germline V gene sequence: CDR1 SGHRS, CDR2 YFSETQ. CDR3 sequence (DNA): TGCGCCAGCAGCTTGGAGGGACAAAACTTAAACACTGAAGCTTTCTTT. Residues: CASSLEGQNLNTEAFF.

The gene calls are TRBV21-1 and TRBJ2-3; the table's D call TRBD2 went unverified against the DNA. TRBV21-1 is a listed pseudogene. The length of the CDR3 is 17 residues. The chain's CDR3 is CASSIDSGRFRADTQYF. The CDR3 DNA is TGTGCCAGCAGCATAGATAGCGGGAGGTTTAGGGCAGATACGCAGTATTTT.

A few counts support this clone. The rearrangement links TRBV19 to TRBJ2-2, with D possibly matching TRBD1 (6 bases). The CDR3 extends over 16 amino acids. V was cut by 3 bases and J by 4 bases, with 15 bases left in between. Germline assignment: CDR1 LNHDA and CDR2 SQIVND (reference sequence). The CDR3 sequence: CASSIKGQLVTGELFF. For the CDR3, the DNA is TGTGCCAGTAGTATCAAAGGACAGCTCGTCACCGGGGAGCTGTTTTTT. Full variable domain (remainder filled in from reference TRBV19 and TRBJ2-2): DGGITQSPKYLFRKEGQNVTLSCEQNLNHDAMYWYRQDPGQGLRLIYYSQIVNDFQKGDIAEGYSVSREKKESFPLTVTSAQKNPTAFYLCASSIKGQLVTGELFFGEGSRLTVL.

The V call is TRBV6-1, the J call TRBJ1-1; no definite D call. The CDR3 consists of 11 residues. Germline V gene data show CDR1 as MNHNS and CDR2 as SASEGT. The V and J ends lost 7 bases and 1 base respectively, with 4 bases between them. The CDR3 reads CASTRNTEAFF. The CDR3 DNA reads TGTGCCAGCACGAGGAACACTGAAGCTTTCTTT.

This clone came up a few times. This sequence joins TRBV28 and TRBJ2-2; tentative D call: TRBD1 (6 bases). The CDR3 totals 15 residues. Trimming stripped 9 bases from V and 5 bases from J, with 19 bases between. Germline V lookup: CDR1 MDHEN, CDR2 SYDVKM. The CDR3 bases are TGTGCCAGTTCCGGGCAGGGGCTTCGGACCGGGGAGCTGTTTTTT. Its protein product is CASSGQGLRTGELFF.

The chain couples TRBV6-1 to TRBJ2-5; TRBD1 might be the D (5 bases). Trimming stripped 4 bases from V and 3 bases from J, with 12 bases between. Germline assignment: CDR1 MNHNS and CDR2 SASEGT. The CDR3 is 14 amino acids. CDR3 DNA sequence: TGTGCCAGCAGTGCGTTCAGGGCAAAAGAGACCCAGTACTTC. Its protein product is CASSAFRAKETQYF.

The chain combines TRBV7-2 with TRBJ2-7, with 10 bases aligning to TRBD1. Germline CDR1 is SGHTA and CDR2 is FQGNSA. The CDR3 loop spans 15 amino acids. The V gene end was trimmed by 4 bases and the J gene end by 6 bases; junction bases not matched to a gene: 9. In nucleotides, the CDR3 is TGTGCCAGCAGCTACCCTAAGGGACAGGGGACCGAGCAGTACTTC. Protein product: CASSYPKGQGTEQYF.